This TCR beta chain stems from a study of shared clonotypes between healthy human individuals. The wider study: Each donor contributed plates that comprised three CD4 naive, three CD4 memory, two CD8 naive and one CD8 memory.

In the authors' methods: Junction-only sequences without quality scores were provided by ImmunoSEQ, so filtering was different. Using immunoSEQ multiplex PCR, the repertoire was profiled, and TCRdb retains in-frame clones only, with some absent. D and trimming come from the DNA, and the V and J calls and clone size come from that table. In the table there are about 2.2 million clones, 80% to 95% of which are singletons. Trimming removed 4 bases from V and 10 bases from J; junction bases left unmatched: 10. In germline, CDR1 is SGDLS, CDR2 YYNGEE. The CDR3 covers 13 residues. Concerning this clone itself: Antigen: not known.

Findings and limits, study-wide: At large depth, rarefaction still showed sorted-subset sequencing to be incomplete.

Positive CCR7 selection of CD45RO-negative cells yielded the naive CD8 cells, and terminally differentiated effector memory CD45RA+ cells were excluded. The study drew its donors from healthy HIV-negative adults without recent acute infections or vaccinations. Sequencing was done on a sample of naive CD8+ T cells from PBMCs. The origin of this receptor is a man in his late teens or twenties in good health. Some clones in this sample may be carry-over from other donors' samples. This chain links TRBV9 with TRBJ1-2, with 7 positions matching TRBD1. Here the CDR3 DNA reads TGTGCCAGCAGCCCGGGACAGTATGAGGACTACACCTTC. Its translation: CASSPGQYEDYTF.